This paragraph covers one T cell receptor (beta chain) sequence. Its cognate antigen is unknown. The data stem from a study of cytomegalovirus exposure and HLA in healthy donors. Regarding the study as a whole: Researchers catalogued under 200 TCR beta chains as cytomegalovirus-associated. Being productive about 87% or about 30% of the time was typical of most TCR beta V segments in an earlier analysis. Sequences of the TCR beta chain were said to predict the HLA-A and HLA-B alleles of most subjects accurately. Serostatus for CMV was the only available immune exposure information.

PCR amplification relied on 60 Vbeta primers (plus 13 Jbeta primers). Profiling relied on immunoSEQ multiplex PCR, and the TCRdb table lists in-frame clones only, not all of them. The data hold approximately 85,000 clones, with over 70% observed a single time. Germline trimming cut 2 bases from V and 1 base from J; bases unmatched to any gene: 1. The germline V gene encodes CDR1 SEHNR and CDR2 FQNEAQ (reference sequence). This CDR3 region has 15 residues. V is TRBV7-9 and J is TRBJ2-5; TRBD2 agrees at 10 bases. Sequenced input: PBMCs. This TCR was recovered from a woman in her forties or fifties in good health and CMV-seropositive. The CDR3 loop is CASSLLAGAQETQYF. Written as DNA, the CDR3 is TGTGCCAGCAGCTTACTAGCGGGAGCCCAAGAGACCCAGTACTTC. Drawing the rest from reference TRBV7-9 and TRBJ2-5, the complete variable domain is DTGVSQNPRHKITKRGQNVTFRCDPISEHNRLYWYRQTLGQGPEFLTYFQNEAQLEKSRLLSDRFSAERPKGSFSTLEIQRTEQGDSAMYLCASSLLAGAQETQYFGPGTRLLVL.